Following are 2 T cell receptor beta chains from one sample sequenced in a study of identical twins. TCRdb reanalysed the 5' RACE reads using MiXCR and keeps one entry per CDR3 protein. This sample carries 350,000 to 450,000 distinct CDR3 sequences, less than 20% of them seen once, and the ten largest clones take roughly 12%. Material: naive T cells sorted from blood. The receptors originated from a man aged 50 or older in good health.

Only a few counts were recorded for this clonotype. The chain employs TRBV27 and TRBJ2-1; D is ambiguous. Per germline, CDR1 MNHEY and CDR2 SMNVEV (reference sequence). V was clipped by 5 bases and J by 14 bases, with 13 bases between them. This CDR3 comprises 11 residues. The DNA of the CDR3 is TGTGCCAGCAGTCGTTACGGGTCGGAGTTCTTC. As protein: CASSRYGSEFF.

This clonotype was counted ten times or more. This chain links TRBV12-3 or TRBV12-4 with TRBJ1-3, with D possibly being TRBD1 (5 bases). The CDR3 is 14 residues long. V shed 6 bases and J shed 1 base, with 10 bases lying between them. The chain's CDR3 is CASRQGVSGNTIYF. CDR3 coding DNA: TGTGCCAGCAGGCAGGGAGTTTCTGGAAACACCATATATTTT.